The 5 T cell receptor beta chains below come from one sample, sequenced in a study of cytomegalovirus exposure and HLA in healthy donors. Assay used: immunoSEQ multiplex PCR; TCRdb lists only in-frame clones, some missing. The sample carries roughly 190,000 clones, roughly 86% recorded once. The sequenced sample was PBMCs. These receptors were taken from a man younger than 40 in good health and CMV-seropositive.

The rearrangement joins TRBV11-2 to TRBJ1-4; 8 bases are a match to TRBD1. The CDR3 is 14 amino acids. CDR1 is SGHAT and CDR2 is FQNNGV in the germline V gene. V lost 5 bases and J lost 8; bases outside the gene matches: 7. The CDR3: CASSPTDRVEKLFF. The CDR3 DNA sequence: TGTGCCAGCAGCCCGACGGACAGGGTGGAAAAACTGTTTTTT. The full variable domain, in which reference TRBV11-2 and TRBJ1-4 provide the parts outside the CDR3, is EAGVAQSPRYKIIEKRQSVAFWCNPISGHATLYWYQQILGQGPKLLIQFQNNGVVDDSQLPKDRFSAERLKGVDSTLKIQPAKLEDSAVYLCASSPTDRVEKLFFGSGTQLSVL.

CDR3 nucleotides: TGTGCCAGCAGTGACAGGGGGCAGAACACTGAAGCTTTCTTT. Translation: CASSDRGQNTEAFF. This chain connects TRBV6-1 to TRBJ1-1, with 8 bases fitting TRBD1. Germline values: CDR1 MNHNS, CDR2 SASEGT. This CDR3 spans 14 amino acids. After removal of 3 bases from V and 1 base from J, the junction contained 1 base not matched to a gene.

In this sample, this clone turned up a few times. The chain recombines TRBV6-5 with TRBJ1-2; 7 bases line up with TRBD1. The V and J ends lost 8 bases and 8 bases, in that order; junction bases with no gene match: 11. The length of the CDR3 is 13 residues. Germline CDR1 is MNHEY and CDR2 is SVGAGI. CDR3 region: CASQTQGVLGYTF. CDR3 DNA sequence: TGTGCCAGCCAAACCCAGGGGGTTTTAGGCTACACCTTC.

This clone was seen only once. The gene calls are TRBV11-2 and TRBJ1-1; 8 bases line up with TRBD1. This CDR3 spans 18 amino acids. The germline CDR1 and CDR2 sequences are SGHAT and FQNNGV. J lost 1 base, V lost 6 bases, and 16 bases had no gene match. CDR3 coding DNA: TGTGCCAGCAGAAAGACGTCAGGGGGCCGTCATGGGAACACTGAAGCTTTCTTT. This codes for CASRKTSGGRHGNTEAFF.

The chain links TRBV6-5 to TRBJ1-1; D is uncertain. The V end lost 8 bases, the J end lost 4 bases, and 14 bases lay between the germline ends. CDR3 size: 13 residues. From germline, CDR1 is MNHEY and CDR2 SVGAGI. CDR3 protein: CASGSQPGTEAFF. The CDR3 region has the DNA TGTGCCAGCGGGAGCCAGCCGGGCACTGAAGCTTTCTTT.